The entry below gives a single TCR beta chain sequence along with its context. Its antigen is as yet unknown. V lost 1 base and J lost 9, with 15 bases in between. Germline V CDR1 and CDR2: SGHAT, FQNNGV. The CDR3 is 14 residues long. Each donor was a healthy Caucasian individual from Russia, aged about 6 to 100. The sample belongs to a study of blood T cells in healthy people across ages. Study summary: Per every two T cells, about one barcoded beta molecule was captured by template switching. The study, taken as a whole, reports: Among T cells, TCR beta diversity per million cells dropped roughly linearly as age rose.

The authors ran a second PCR of about 6 to 11 cycles using a sample-barcoded 5' primer and a J-beta primer mix. A single record per CDR3 protein comes from TCRdb applying MiXCR to the 5' RACE reads. The data contain about 620,000 distinct CDR3 sequences, 20% to 25% of them singletons. This clonotype originated in a man aged 70 or older in good health. Material for sequencing was blood. The chain recombines TRBV11-2 with TRBJ2-5; the D gene is possibly TRBD2 (5 bases). The CDR3 DNA is TGTGCCAGCAGCTTAGGTGGAGGCCTTGGGGCCCAGTACTTC. Protein sequence: CASSLGGGLGAQYF.